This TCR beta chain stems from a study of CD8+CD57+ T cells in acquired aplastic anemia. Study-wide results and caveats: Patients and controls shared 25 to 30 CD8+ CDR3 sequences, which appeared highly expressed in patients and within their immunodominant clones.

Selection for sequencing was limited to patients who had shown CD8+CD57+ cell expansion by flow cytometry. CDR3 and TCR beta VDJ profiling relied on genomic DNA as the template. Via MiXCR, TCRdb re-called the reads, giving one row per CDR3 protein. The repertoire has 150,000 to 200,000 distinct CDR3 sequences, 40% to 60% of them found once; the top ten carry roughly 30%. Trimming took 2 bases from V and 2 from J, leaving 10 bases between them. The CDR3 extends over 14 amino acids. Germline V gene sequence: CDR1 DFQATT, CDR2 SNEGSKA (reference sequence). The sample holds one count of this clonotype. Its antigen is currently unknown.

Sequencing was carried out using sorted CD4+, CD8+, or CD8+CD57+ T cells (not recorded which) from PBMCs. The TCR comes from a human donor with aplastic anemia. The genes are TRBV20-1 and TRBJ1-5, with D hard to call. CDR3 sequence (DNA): TGCAGTGCTAGAAGGCCAGGAGGCAATCAGCCCCAGCATTTT. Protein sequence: CSARRPGGNQPQHF.